These T cell receptor beta chains were read from a single sample in a study of blood T cell repertoires in COVID-19. Generated by immunoSEQ multiplex PCR, the TCRdb table keeps only in-frame clones and is missing some. Seen here are about 200,000 clones, around 82% observed once, and the top ten hold about 7.7%. Material: PBMCs or T cells enriched from blood (not recorded which). These TCRs come from a woman aged 40 to 50 with acute COVID-19. Each CDR3 is given with its conserved first and last residue. A D gene is named only where the DNA matches it firmly. Clone sizes are given selectively: once, few, many, or a class where the clone is expanded.

d_call: NA; clone_size: NA; j_call: TRBJ2-5; v_call: TRBV6-1; cdr3_aa: CASSEPAGRQETQYF; cdr3_nt: TGTGCCAGCAGTGAACCGGCGGGTCGACAAGAGACCCAGTACTTC
d_call: TRBD2; clone_size: NA; j_call: TRBJ2-7; v_call: TRBV30; cdr3_aa: CAWSATGGPFEQYF; cdr3_nt: TGTGCCTGGAGTGCTACGGGAGGGCCCTTCGAGCAGTACTTC
d_call: TRBD1; clone_size: NA; j_call: TRBJ1-2; v_call: TRBV28; cdr3_aa: CASSLRTGGNIGYTF; cdr3_nt: TGTGCCAGCAGTTTAAGGACAGGGGGCAATATCGGCTACACCTTC
d_call: TRBD1; clone_size: NA; j_call: TRBJ1-5; v_call: TRBV28; cdr3_aa: CASSLVQGGSQPQHF; cdr3_nt: TGTGCCAGCAGTTTAGTTCAAGGGGGCAGTCAGCCCCAGCATTTT
d_call: TRBD1; clone_size: NA; j_call: TRBJ1-3; v_call: TRBV28; cdr3_aa: CASSPFIFRTGTGGLSSGNTIYF; cdr3_nt: TGTGCCAGCAGTCCTTTTATATTCCGAACCGGGACAGGGGGTCTCAGCTCTGGAAACACCATATATTTT
d_call: NA; clone_size: once; j_call: TRBJ1-3; v_call: TRBV28; cdr3_aa: CASSFGYEIGNTIYF; cdr3_nt: TGTGCCAGCAGTTTCGGGTACGAGATTGGAAACACCATATATTTT
d_call: NA; clone_size: NA; j_call: TRBJ1-5; v_call: TRBV19; cdr3_aa: CASSALEVRNQPQHF; cdr3_nt: TGTGCCAGTAGCGCACTGGAGGTACGGAATCAGCCCCAGCATTTT
d_call: TRBD1; clone_size: once; j_call: TRBJ1-1; v_call: TRBV7-2; cdr3_aa: CASSKTGGENTEAFF; cdr3_nt: TGTGCCAGCAGCAAGACAGGGGGCGAGAACACTGAAGCTTTCTTT
d_call: NA; clone_size: NA; j_call: TRBJ2-5; v_call: TRBV2; cdr3_aa: CASRLRDKETQYF; cdr3_nt: TGTGCCAGCAGACTTCGGGACAAAGAGACCCAGTACTTC
d_call: NA; clone_size: NA; j_call: TRBJ1-2; v_call: TRBV6-5; cdr3_aa: CASRTTGRDYGYTF; cdr3_nt: TGTGCCAGCAGAACCACAGGGAGAGATTATGGCTACACCTTC
d_call: TRBD1; clone_size: NA; j_call: TRBJ2-7; v_call: TRBV18; cdr3_aa: CASSPGTGPYEQYF; cdr3_nt: TGTGCCAGCTCACCAGGGACAGGACCCTACGAGCAGTACTTC
d_call: NA; clone_size: NA; j_call: TRBJ2-5; v_call: TRBV24-1; cdr3_aa: CATSDFLVETQYF; cdr3_nt: TGTGCCACCAGTGATTTCCTAGTGGAGACCCAGTACTTC
d_call: NA; clone_size: NA; j_call: TRBJ2-7; v_call: TRBV3-1/TRBV3-2; cdr3_aa: CASSPRGRGYEQYF; cdr3_nt: TGTGCCAGCAGCCCCCGAGGCAGGGGTTACGAGCAGTACTTC
d_call: NA; clone_size: NA; j_call: TRBJ1-2; v_call: TRBV30; cdr3_aa: CAWSATGYGYTF; cdr3_nt: TGTGCCTGGAGTGCCACAGGCTATGGCTACACCTTC
d_call: NA; clone_size: NA; j_call: TRBJ1-1; v_call: TRBV2; cdr3_aa: CASSEGGNWAEAFF; cdr3_nt: TGTGCCAGCAGTGAGGGGGGGAATTGGGCTGAAGCTTTCTTT